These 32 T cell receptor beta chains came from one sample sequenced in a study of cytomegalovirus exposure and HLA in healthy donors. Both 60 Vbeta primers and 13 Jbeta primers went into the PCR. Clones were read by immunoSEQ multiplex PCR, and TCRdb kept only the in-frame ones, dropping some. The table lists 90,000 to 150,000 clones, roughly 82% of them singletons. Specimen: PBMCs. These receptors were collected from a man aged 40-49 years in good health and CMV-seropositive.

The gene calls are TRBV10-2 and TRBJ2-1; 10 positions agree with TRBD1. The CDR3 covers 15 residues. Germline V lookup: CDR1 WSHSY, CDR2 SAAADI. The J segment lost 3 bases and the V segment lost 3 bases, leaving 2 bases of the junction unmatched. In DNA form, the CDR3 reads TGCGCCAGCAGTGAAAGGGACAGGGGCTACAATGAGCAGTTCTTC. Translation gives CASSERDRGYNEQFF.

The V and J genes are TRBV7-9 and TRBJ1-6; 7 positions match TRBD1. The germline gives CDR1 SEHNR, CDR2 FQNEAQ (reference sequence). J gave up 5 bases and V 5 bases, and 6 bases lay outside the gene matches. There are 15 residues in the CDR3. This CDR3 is CASSTRDSNNSPLHF. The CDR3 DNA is TGTGCCAGCAGCACGAGGGACAGTAATAATTCACCCCTCCACTTT.

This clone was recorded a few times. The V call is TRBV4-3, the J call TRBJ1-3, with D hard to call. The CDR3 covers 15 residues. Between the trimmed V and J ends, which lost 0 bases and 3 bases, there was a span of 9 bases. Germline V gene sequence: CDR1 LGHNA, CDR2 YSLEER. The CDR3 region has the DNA TGCGCCAGCAGCCAAGAACTTTCTCGTGGAAACACCATATATTTT. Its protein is CASSQELSRGNTIYF.

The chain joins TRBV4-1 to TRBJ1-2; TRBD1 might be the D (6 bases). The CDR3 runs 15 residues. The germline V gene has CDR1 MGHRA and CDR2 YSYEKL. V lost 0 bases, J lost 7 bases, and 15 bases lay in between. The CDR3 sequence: CASSQDPRGNAGYTF. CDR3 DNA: TGCGCCAGCAGCCAAGATCCCAGGGGAAATGCTGGCTACACCTTC.

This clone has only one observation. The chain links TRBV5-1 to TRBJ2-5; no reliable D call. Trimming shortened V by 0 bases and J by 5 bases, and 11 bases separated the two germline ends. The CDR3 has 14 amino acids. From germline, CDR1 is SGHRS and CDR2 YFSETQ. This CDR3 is CASSLAGGYETQYF. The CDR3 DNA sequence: TGCGCCAGCAGCTTGGCCGGCGGCTATGAGACCCAGTACTTC.

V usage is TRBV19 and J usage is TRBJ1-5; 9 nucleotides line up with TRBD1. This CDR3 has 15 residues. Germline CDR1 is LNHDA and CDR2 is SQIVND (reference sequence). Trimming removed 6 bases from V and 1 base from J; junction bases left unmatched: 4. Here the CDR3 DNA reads TGTGCCAGTAGACGGGACAGGGAGAGCAATCAGCCCCAGCATTTT. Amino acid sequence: CASRRDRESNQPQHF.

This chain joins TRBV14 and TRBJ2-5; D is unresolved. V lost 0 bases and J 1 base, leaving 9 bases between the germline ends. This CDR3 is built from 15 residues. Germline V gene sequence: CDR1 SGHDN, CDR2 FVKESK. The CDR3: CASSQDWASQETQYF. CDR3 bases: TGTGCCAGCAGCCAAGATTGGGCCAGCCAAGAGACCCAGTACTTC. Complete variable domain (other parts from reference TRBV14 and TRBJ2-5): EAGVTQFPSHSVIEKGQTVTLRCDPISGHDNLYWYRRVMGKEIKFLLHFVKESKQDESGMPNNRFLAERTGGTYSTLKVQPAELEDSGVYFCASSQDWASQETQYFGPGTRLLVL.

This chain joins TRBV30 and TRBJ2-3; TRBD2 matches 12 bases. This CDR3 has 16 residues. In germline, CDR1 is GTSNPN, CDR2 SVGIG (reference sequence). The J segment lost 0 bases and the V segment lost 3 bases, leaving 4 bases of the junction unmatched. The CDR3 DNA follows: TGTGCCTGGAGGCCTGGACTAGCGGGGAGCACAGATACGCAGTATTTT. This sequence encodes CAWRPGLAGSTDTQYF.

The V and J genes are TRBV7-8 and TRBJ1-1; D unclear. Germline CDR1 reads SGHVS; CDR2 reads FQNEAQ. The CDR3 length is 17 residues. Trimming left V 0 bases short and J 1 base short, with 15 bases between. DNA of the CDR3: TGTGCCAGCAGCTTAGCATCCGGTGGTCCAAAGAACACTGAAGCTTTCTTT. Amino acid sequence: CASSLASGGPKNTEAFF.

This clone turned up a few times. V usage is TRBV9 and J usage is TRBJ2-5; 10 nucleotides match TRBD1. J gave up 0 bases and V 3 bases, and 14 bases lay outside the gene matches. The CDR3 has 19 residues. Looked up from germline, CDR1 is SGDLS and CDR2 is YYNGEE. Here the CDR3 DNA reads TGTGCCAGCAGCGAGGGGGACAGGGGCTTCAGGGGGTACCAAGAGACCCAGTACTTC. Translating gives CASSEGDRGFRGYQETQYF.

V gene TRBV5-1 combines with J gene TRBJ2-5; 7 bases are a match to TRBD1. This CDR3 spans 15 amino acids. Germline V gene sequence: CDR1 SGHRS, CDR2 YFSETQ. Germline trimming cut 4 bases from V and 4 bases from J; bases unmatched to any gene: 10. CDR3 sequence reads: CASSQMTGSGETQYF. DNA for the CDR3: TGCGCCAGCAGCCAAATGACAGGGTCCGGAGAGACCCAGTACTTC.

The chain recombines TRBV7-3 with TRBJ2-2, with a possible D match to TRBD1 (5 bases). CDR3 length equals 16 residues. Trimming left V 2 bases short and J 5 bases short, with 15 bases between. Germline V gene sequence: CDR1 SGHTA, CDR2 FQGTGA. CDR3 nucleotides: TGTGCCAGCAGCTTATGGGTGACAGATGATACCGGGGAGCTGTTTTTT. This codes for CASSLWVTDDTGELFF.

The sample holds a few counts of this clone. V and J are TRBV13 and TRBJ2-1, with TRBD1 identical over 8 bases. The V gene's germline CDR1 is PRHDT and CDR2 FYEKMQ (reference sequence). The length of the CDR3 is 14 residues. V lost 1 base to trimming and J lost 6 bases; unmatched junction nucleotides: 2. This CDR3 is CASSLAGQGNEQFF. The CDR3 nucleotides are TGTGCCAGCAGCTTAGCTGGACAGGGCAATGAGCAGTTCTTC.

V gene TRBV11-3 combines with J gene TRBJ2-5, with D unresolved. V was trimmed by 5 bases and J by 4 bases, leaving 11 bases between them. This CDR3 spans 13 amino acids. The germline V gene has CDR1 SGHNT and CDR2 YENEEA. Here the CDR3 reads CASSDQPGETQYF. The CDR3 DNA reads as TGTGCCAGCAGCGACCAACCGGGAGAGACCCAGTACTTC.

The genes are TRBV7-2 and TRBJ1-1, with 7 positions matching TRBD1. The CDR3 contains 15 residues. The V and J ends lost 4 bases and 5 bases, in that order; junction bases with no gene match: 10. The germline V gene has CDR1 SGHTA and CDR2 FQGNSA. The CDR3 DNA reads TGTGCCAGCAGCTACTCGAGTAGGGGGCTGACTGAAGCTTTCTTT. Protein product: CASSYSSRGLTEAFF.

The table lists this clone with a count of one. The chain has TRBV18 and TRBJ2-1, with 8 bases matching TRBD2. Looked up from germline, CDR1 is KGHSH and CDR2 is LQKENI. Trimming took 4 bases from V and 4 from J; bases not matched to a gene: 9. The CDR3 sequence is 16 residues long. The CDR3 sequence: CASSRTLAVEYNEQFF. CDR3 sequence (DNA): TGTGCCAGCTCACGCACACTAGCGGTCGAATACAATGAGCAGTTCTTC.

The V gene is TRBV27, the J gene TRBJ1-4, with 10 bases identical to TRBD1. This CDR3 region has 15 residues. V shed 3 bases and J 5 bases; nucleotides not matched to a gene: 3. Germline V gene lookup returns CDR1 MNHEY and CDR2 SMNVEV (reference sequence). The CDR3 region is CASSFVGQGNEKLFF. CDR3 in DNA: TGTGCCAGCAGTTTCGTGGGACAGGGGAATGAAAAACTGTTTTTT. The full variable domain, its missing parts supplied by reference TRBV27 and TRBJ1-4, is EAQVTQNPRYLITVTGKKLTVTCSQNMNHEYMSWYRQDPGLGLRQIYYSMNVEVTDKGDVPEGYKVSRKEKRNFPLILESPSPNQTSLYFCASSFVGQGNEKLFFGSGTQLSVL.

CDR3 residues: CASSHRGGSTDTQYF. CDR3 DNA: TGTGCCAGCAGTCATAGGGGGGGCAGCACAGATACGCAGTATTTT. The chain is built from TRBV4-2 and TRBJ2-3, with a weak D call TRBD2 (7 bases). Germline values: CDR1 LGHNA, CDR2 YNFKEQ. The length of the CDR3 is 15 residues. The V end lost 6 bases, the J end lost 0 bases, and 13 bases lay between the germline ends.

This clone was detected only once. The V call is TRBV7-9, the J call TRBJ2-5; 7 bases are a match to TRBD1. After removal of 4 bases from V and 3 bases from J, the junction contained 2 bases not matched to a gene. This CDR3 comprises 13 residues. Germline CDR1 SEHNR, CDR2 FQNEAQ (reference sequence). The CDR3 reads CASSSGQKETQYF. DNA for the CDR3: TGTGCCAGCAGCTCGGGACAGAAAGAGACCCAGTACTTC.

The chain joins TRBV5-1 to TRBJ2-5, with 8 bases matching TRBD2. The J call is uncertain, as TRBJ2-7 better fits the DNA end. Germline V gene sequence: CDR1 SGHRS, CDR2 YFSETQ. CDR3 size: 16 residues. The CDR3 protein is CASSLWRGAGDYEQYF. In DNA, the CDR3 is TGCGCCAGCAGCTTATGGCGGGGGGCTGGAGACTACGAGCAGTACTTC.

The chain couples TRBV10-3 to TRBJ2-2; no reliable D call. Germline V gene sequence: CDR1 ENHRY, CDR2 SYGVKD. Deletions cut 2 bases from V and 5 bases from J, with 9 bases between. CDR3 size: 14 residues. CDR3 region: CAISEAQPTGELFF. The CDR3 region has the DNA TGTGCCATCAGTGAGGCACAGCCTACCGGGGAGCTGTTTTTT.

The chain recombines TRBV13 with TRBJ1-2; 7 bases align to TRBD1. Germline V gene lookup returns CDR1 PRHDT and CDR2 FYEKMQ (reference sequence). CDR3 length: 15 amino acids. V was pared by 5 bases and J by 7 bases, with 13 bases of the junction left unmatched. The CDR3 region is CASSRRDSATIGYTF. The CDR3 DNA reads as TGTGCCAGCAGCAGGCGGGACAGCGCCACTATTGGCTACACCTTC.

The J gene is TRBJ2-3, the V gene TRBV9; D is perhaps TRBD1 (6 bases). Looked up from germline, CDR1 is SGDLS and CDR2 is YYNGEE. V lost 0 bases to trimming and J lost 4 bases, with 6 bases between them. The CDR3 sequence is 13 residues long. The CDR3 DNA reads TGTGCCAGCAGCGTAGCAGGGGCAGATACGCAGTATTTT. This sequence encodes CASSVAGADTQYF.

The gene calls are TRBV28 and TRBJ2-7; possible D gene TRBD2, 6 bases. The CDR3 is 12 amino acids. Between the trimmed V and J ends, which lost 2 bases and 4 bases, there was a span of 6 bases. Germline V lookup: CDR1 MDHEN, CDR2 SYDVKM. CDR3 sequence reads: CASSLAGYEQYF. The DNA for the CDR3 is TGTGCCAGCAGTTTAGCGGGGTACGAGCAGTACTTC. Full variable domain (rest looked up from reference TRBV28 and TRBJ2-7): DVKVTQSSRYLVKRTGEKVFLECVQDMDHENMFWYRQDPGLGLRLIYFSYDVKMKEKGDIPEGYSVSREKKERFSLILESASTNQTSMYLCASSLAGYEQYFGPGTRLTVT.

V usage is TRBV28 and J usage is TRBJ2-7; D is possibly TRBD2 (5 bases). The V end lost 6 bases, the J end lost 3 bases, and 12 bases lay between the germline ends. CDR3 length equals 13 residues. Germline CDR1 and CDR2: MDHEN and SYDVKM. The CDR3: CASSPRGFYEQYF. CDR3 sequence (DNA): TGTGCCAGCAGCCCCCGGGGTTTCTACGAGCAGTACTTC.

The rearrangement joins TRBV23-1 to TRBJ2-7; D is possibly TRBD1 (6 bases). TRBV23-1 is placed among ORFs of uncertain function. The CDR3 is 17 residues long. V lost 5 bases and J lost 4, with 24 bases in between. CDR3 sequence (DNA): TGCGCCAGCAGTTTTCCCCCCAACCGGGCAGGGGAATACGAGCAGTACTTC. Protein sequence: CASSFPPNRAGEYEQYF.

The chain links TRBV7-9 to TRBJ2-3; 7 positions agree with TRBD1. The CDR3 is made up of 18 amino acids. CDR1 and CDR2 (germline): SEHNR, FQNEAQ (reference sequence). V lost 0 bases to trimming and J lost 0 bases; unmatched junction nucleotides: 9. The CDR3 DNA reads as TGTGCCAGCAGCTTAGCGTTCGGTCGGGGACAGAGCACAGATACGCAGTATTTT. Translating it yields CASSLAFGRGQSTDTQYF.

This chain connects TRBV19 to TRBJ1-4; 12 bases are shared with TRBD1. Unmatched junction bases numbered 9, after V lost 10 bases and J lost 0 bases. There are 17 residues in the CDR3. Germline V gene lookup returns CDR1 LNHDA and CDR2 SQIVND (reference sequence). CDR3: CATAGQGASPTNEKLFF. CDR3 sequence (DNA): TGTGCCACCGCGGGACAGGGGGCCTCCCCAACTAATGAAAAACTGTTTTTT.

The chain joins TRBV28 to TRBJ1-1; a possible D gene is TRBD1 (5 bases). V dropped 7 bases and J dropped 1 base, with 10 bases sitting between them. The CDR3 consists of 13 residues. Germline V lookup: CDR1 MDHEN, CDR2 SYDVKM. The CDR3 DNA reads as TGTGCCAGCATTACGGGGGGGAACACTGAAGCTTTCTTT. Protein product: CASITGGNTEAFF.

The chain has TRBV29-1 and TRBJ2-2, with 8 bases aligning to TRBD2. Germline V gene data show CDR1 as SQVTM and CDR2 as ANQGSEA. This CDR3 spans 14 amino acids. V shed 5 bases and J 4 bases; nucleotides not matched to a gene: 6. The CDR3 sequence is CSVYGGARTGELFF. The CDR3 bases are TGCAGCGTTTACGGGGGGGCACGCACCGGGGAGCTGTTTTTT.

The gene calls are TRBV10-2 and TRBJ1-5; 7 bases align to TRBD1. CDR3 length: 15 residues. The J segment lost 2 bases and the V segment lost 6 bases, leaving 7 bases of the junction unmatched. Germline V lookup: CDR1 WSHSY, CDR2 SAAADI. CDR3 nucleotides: TGCGCCAGCAGAGACAGGGCCGGCGGCAATCAGCCCCAGCATTTT. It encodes CASRDRAGGNQPQHF.

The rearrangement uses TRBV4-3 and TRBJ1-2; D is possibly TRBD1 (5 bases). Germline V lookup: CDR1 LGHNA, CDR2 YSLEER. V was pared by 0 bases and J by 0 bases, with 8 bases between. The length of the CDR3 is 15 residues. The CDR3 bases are TGCGCCAGCAGCCAAGACGCCAGGGCTAACTATGGCTACACCTTC. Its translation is CASSQDARANYGYTF.